This entry is about one TCR beta chain. The data are from a study of blood T cells in healthy people across ages. The V gene lost 4 bases and the J gene lost 5 bases, with 3 bases spanning the gap. The CDR3 runs 12 residues. Germline assignment: CDR1 MNHNS and CDR2 SASEGT. The authors ran a second PCR of about 7 to 11 cycles using a sample-barcoded 5' primer and a J-beta primer mix. TCRdb itself ran the 5' RACE reads through MiXCR, one entry per CDR3 protein. The profile shows around 790,000 distinct CDR3 sequences, around 42% of them singletons. The receptor was derived from a man in his 60s in good health. J is TRBJ1-6 and V is TRBV6-1; D unresolved. The sample was blood. The CDR3 bases are TGTGCCAGCAGTGTAAATAATTCACCCCTCCACTTT. Translation gives CASSVNNSPLHF.